A single sample gave rise to the 10 T cell receptor beta chains below, sequenced in a study of blood T cell repertoires in COVID-19. Clones were sequenced by immunoSEQ multiplex PCR, and TCRdb holds only the in-frame ones, with some missing. This sample has 140,000 to 150,000 clones; 80% occur once, and the top ten carry around 3.4%. The sequencing sample was made of peripheral blood. These receptors all stem from a man in his sixties or seventies who had recovered from COVID-19.

The chain carries TRBV7-6 and TRBJ2-1; D may be TRBD1 (6 bases). V dropped 7 bases and J dropped 6 bases, with 19 bases sitting between them. Looked up from germline, CDR1 is SGHVS and CDR2 is FNYEAQ. This CDR3 is 15 amino acids long. DNA for the CDR3: TGTGCCAGCACCCCGGACAGATTCCCTTCCAATGAGCAGTTCTTC. Amino acid sequence: CASTPDRFPSNEQFF. Full variable domain (missing parts from reference TRBV7-6 and TRBJ2-1): GAGVSQSPRYKVTKRGQDVALRCDPISGHVSLYWYRQALGQGPEFLTYFNYEAQQDKSGLPNDRFSAERPEGSISTLTIQRTEQRDSAMYRCASTPDRFPSNEQFFGPGTRLTVL.

This chain connects TRBV18 to TRBJ2-1, with TRBD2 as a possible D gene (6 bases). Trimming cost V 2 bases and J 8 bases, with 10 bases left between them. Germline assignment: CDR1 KGHSH and CDR2 LQKENI. The CDR3 length is 13 residues. The CDR3 DNA reads TGTGCCAGCTCACCATACGGGAGTGATGAGCAGTTCTTC. It specifies CASSPYGSDEQFF.

The V and J genes are TRBV5-4 and TRBJ1-1, with TRBD1 matching over 7 bases. There are 12 residues in the CDR3. V dropped 5 bases and J dropped 7; count of bases not matched to a gene: 5. CDR1 and CDR2 from the germline V gene are SGHNT and YYREEE (reference sequence). CDR3 amino acids: CASSVNRGEAFF. The CDR3 nucleotides read TGTGCCAGCAGTGTCAACAGGGGTGAAGCTTTCTTT.

The chain recombines TRBV10-3 with TRBJ2-1; 8 positions agree with TRBD1. The germline gives CDR1 ENHRY, CDR2 SYGVKD. Trimming cost V 11 bases and J 3 bases; bases outside gene matches: 6. This CDR3 is built from 13 residues. Here the CDR3 DNA reads TGTGCCTCGTCCGGGACAGGCTACAATGAGCAGTTCTTC. Protein: CASSGTGYNEQFF.

The V and J genes are TRBV7-9 and TRBJ2-1; a weak D match, TRBD2 (5 bases). Germline CDR1 reads SEHNR; CDR2 reads FQNEAQ (reference sequence). V lost 1 base to trimming and J lost 2 bases, with 9 bases between them. The CDR3 covers 15 residues. CDR3 protein: CASSLERNPYNEQFF. As DNA, the CDR3 is TGTGCCAGCAGCTTAGAGCGGAACCCCTACAATGAGCAGTTCTTC.

The chain links TRBV19 to TRBJ1-2; D is perhaps TRBD1 (5 bases). The CDR3 is 14 amino acids. With 5 bases removed from V and 1 base from J, the gap between germline ends came to 11 bases. CDR1 is LNHDA, CDR2 SQIVND, per germline (reference sequence). This chain's CDR3 is CASSPDGGNYGYTF. CDR3 DNA sequence: TGTGCCAGTAGTCCTGACGGGGGTAACTATGGCTACACCTTC.

The rearrangement links TRBV6-5 to TRBJ2-7; D may be TRBD1 (6 bases). The CDR3 loop spans 15 amino acids. Germline V gene lookup returns CDR1 MNHEY and CDR2 SVGAGI. Trimming took 0 bases from V and 2 from J, leaving 11 bases between them. CDR3: CASSYSPTGPYEQYF. The CDR3, as DNA: TGTGCCAGCAGTTACTCGCCGACAGGCCCCTACGAGCAGTACTTC.

V is TRBV7-8 and J is TRBJ2-7; 9 bases match TRBD2. The CDR3 has 14 residues. The J segment lost 1 base and the V segment lost 3 bases, leaving 1 base of the junction unmatched. The germline gives CDR1 SGHVS, CDR2 FQNEAQ. The CDR3, as DNA: TGTGCCAGCAGCTTCCTAGCGGGATCCTACGAGCAGTACTTC. Protein sequence: CASSFLAGSYEQYF.

This clone has just one count. The chain uses TRBV5-4 and TRBJ2-7; D unresolved. V shed 0 bases and J shed 3 bases, with 10 bases lying between them. CDR3 length: 14 amino acids. Germline CDR1 reads SGHNT; CDR2 reads YYREEE (reference sequence). The CDR3, as DNA: TGTGCCAGCAGCTTGGGAAGCCCTAACTACGAGCAGTACTTC. This translates into CASSLGSPNYEQYF.

The table lists this clone with a few counts. This rearrangement joins TRBV3-1 (or the pseudogene TRBV3-2) to TRBJ1-4; 10 bases agree with TRBD1. Germline assignment: CDR1 LGHDT and CDR2 YNNKEL (reference sequence). V was clipped by 4 bases and J by 2 bases; unmatched bases: 7. There are 17 residues in the CDR3. The CDR3, as DNA: TGTGCCAGCAGCCCACCCGGGACAGGGGCGACTAATGAAAAACTGTTTTTT. As protein: CASSPPGTGATNEKLFF.